This T cell receptor (beta chain) was profiled in a study of cytomegalovirus exposure and HLA in healthy donors. Trimming pared 0 bases from V and 1 base from J, leaving 7 bases between. CDR3 length: 14 amino acids. Germline V CDR1 and CDR2: SGHTA, FQGNSA. The PCR contained 60 Vbeta and 13 Jbeta primers. Here immunoSEQ multiplex PCR was the method, and the copy in TCRdb shows in-frame clones only, minus some. The profile covers roughly 170,000 clones, with approximately 82% appearing a single time and around 2.2% taken by the ten largest. The sequence derives from a woman aged 25 to 45 in good health and CMV-seronegative. J is TRBJ2-7 and V is TRBV7-2; D gene unclear. Sequencing used PBMCs. The CDR3 DNA follows: TGTGCCAGCAGCTTAGCGACATATTCCTACGAGCAGTACTTC. It yields the protein CASSLATYSYEQYF.